This T cell receptor beta chain was sequenced during a study of metastatic and nonmetastatic thyroid tumors. The wider study: It was across blood and tumor or nodule tissue from malignant and benign thyroid patients that repertoires were compared. Study-level points and caveats: Benign nodules reportedly had significantly lower TCR beta diversity than malignant thyroid tumors in blood and tumor.

Thyroid surgery took place with no prior treatment in any patient. As for this clone: Its antigen is as yet unknown.

Authors' data handling: Differences in CDR3 between clinicopathological groups were drawn on to build a classifier intended to discriminate distant-metastatic papillary thyroid cancer patients. TCRdb re-called clones from the PCR reads using MiXCR. The V and J calls and clone size come from TCRdb's table, not from the authors' own analysis. The sample lists tens of thousands of clones, around 31% occurring once. The CDR3 extends over 15 amino acids. Trimming removed 6 bases from V and 4 bases from J; junction bases left unmatched: 9. CDR1 SNHLY and CDR2 FYNNEI come from the germline V gene. The gene calls are TRBV2 and TRBJ1-2; 9 nucleotides match TRBD1. The receptor comes from a female donor with papillary thyroid cancer or a benign thyroid nodule (not recorded which). Some clones in this sample may be carry-over from other donors' samples. Input material: tumor tissue. The CDR3 sequence: CASRDRGVGAYGYTF. The CDR3 DNA is TGTGCCAGCAGGGACAGGGGCGTTGGGGCCTATGGCTACACCTTC.